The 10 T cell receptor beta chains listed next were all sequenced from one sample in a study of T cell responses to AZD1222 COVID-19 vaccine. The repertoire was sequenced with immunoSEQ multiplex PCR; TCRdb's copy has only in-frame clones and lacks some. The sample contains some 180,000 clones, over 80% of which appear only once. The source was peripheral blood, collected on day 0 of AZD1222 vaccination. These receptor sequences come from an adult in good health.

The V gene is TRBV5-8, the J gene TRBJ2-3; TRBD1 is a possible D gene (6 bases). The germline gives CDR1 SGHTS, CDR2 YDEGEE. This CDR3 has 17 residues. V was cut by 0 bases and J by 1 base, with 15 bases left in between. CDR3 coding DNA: TGTGCCAGCAGCTTGGCAGGACAGTTGGAGGGCACAGATACGCAGTATTTT. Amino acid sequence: CASSLAGQLEGTDTQYF.

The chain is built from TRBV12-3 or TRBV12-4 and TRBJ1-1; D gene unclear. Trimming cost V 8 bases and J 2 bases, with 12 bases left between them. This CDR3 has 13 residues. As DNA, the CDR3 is TGTGCCAGCCGGGTCGGGCTAAACACTGAAGCTTTCTTT. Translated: CASRVGLNTEAFF.

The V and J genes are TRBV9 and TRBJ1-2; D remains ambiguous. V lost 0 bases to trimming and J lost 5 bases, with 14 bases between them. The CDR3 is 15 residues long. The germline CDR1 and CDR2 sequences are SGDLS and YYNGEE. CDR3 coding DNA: TGTGCCAGCAGCGTAGACGACTCCCTGTGGTATGGCTACACCTTC. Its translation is CASSVDDSLWYGYTF.

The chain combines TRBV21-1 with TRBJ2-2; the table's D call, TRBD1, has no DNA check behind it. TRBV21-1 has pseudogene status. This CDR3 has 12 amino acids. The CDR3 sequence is CARNQGGGELFF. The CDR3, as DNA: TGTGCCCGTAACCAGGGCGGCGGGGAGCTGTTTTTT.

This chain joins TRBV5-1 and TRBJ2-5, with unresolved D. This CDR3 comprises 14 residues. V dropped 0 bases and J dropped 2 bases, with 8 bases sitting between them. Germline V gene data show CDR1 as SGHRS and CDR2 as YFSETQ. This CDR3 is CASSLDGRQETQYF. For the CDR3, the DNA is TGCGCCAGCAGCTTGGATGGGCGGCAAGAGACCCAGTACTTC.

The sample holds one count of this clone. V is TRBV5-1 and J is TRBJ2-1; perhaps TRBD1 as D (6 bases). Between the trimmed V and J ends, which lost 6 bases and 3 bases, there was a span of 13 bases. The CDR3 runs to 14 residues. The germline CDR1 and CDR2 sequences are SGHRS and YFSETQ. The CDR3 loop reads CASKTGTNYNEQFF. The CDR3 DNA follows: TGCGCCAGCAAAACCGGGACAAACTACAATGAGCAGTTCTTC.

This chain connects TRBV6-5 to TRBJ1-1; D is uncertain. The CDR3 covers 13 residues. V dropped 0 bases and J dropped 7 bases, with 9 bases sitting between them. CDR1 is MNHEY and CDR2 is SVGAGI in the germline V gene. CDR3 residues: CASSYSTGYEAFF. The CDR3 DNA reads TGTGCCAGCAGTTACTCGACGGGGTATGAAGCTTTCTTT.

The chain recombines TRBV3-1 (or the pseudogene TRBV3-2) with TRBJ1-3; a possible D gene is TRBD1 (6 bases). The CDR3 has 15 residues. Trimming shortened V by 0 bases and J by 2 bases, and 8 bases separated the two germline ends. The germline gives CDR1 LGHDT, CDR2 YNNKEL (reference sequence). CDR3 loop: CASSQDRGAGNTIYF. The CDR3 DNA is TGTGCCAGCAGCCAAGATAGGGGGGCTGGAAACACCATATATTTT.

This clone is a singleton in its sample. CDR3 sequence: CASSQEPGDGEKLFF. CDR3 coding DNA: TGCGCCAGCAGCCAAGAGCCGGGGGACGGGGAAAAACTGTTTTTT. The chain employs TRBV4-1 and TRBJ1-4; a possible D gene is TRBD1 (5 bases). The CDR3 has 15 residues. The V end was cut by 0 bases, the J end by 8 bases, with 13 bases between. The germline V gene encodes CDR1 MGHRA and CDR2 YSYEKL.

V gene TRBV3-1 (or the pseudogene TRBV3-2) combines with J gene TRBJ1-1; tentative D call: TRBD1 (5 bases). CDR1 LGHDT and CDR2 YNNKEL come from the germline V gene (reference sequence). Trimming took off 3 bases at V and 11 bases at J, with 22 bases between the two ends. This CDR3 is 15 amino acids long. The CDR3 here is CASSHTGGGTSGAFF. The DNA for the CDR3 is TGTGCCAGCAGCCATACTGGCGGGGGGACCTCCGGGGCTTTCTTT.